The 12 T cell receptor beta chains presented below share a single source sample, sequenced in a study of beta chain features in type 1 diabetes. Regarding the study as a whole: Type 1 diabetes patients had TCRB CDR3s that were shorter (moderately but significantly so) in all four CD4+ subsets.

These receptors are not linked to any known antigen. What was sequenced were expressed TCRB transcripts, since all of the isolated RNA had been reverse transcribed. Some clones are missing from TCRdb's copy, which holds only in-frame ones; the method was immunoSEQ multiplex PCR. The sample has about 160,000 clones, 9% to 10% seen once. Sequenced material: central memory CD4+ T cells from blood. These receptors were taken from a woman in her twenties or thirties with type 1 diabetes.

The V gene is TRBV4-2, the J gene TRBJ2-7; 7 bases fit TRBD1. The CDR3 runs 14 residues. Per the germline V gene, CDR1 is LGHNA and CDR2 is YNFKEQ. With 2 bases clipped from V and 4 bases from J, the junction kept 5 bases outside the gene matches. The CDR3 nucleotides read TGTGCCAGCAGCCAAATAAGGGGGCCATACGAGCAGTACTTC. It codes for CASSQIRGPYEQYF.

The rearrangement joins TRBV5-1 to TRBJ2-5; 9 bases align to TRBD2. The ends lost 1 base at V and 2 bases at J; junction bases unmatched: 3. This CDR3 spans 15 amino acids. Germline CDR1 is SGHRS and CDR2 is YFSETQ. CDR3 sequence: CASSLPSGAQETQYF. The CDR3 DNA sequence: TGCGCCAGCAGCTTGCCTAGCGGGGCACAAGAGACCCAGTACTTC. Combining the CDR3 with reference TRBV5-1 and TRBJ2-5 gives the whole variable domain KAGVTQTPRYLIKTRGQQVTLSCSPISGHRSVSWYQQTPGQGLQFLFEYFSETQRNKGNFPGRFSGRQFSNSRSEMNVSTLELGDSALYLCASSLPSGAQETQYFGPGTRLLVL.

This clone was detected a few times. The chain has TRBV5-4 and TRBJ2-3; 9 nucleotides line up with TRBD2. The V gene end was trimmed by 4 bases and the J gene end by 0 bases; junction bases not matched to a gene: 3. CDR3 size: 15 residues. Germline assignment: CDR1 SGHNT and CDR2 YYREEE (reference sequence). The CDR3 sequence: CASSDTSGSTDTQYF. The CDR3, as DNA: TGTGCCAGCAGCGATACTAGCGGGAGCACAGATACGCAGTATTTT. The full variable domain, rest sourced from reference TRBV5-4 and TRBJ2-3, is ETGVTQSPTHLIKTRGQQVTLRCSSQSGHNTVSWYQQALGQGPQFIFQYYREEENGRGNFPPRFSGLQFPNYSSELNVNALELDDSALYLCASSDTSGSTDTQYFGPGTRLTVL.

This chain connects TRBV5-6 to TRBJ1-1, with 8 bases lining up with TRBD1. Germline V gene lookup returns CDR1 SGHDT and CDR2 YYEEEE. This CDR3 is built from 16 residues. The trim removed 3 bases at V and 1 base at J, leaving 8 bases unmatched. The CDR3 here is CASSYWTGSANTEAFF. The DNA of the CDR3 is TGTGCCAGCAGCTACTGGACAGGGTCGGCGAACACTGAAGCTTTCTTT.

The chain has TRBV2 and TRBJ1-2; maybe TRBD1 (5 bases). The CDR3 is 13 amino acids. Germline assignment: CDR1 SNHLY and CDR2 FYNNEI. V lost 6 bases to trimming and J lost 8 bases, with 16 bases between them. CDR3 bases: TGTGCCAGCAGCCTAGTTCTAAGGGGAGGCTACACCTTC. Its protein product is CASSLVLRGGYTF.

This clone was seen more than once but under ten times. The gene calls are TRBV29-1 and TRBJ2-2, with 7 bases lining up with TRBD2. The V segment lost 4 bases and the J segment 2 bases; nucleotides outside the gene matches: 10. The germline V gene has CDR1 SQVTM and CDR2 ANQGSEA. There are 16 residues in the CDR3. CDR3: CSVGTSTSVNTGELFF. The CDR3, as DNA: TGCAGCGTTGGGACGAGTACTAGCGTAAACACCGGGGAGCTGTTTTTT.

The chain links TRBV4-1 to TRBJ2-2, with 8 bases matching TRBD1. The trim removed 1 base at V and 7 bases at J, leaving 5 bases unmatched. This CDR3 has 15 amino acids. Per the germline V gene, CDR1 is MGHRA and CDR2 is YSYEKL. This CDR3 is CASSQVVGQVGELFF. The CDR3 coding sequence is TGCGCCAGCAGCCAAGTTGTGGGACAGGTCGGGGAGCTGTTTTTT.

The table lists this clone with a few counts. The chain links TRBV7-9 to TRBJ1-4; TRBD1 is a possible D gene (5 bases). Germline-derived CDR1 and CDR2 are SEHNR and FQNEAQ (reference sequence). Deletions cut 1 base from V and 8 bases from J, with 14 bases between. This CDR3 is 15 amino acids long. The CDR3 sequence: CASSLGQGEKEKLFF. For the CDR3, the DNA is TGTGCCAGCAGCTTAGGGCAGGGTGAGAAGGAAAAACTGTTTTTT.

The V call is TRBV25-1, the J call TRBJ2-4, with unresolved D. Germline V gene lookup returns CDR1 MGHDK and CDR2 SYGVNS. The V end was cut by 4 bases, the J end by 7 bases, with 11 bases between. The CDR3 is 13 residues long. The CDR3 is CASSVGVVNIQYF. The DNA of the CDR3 is TGTGCCAGCAGTGTAGGAGTAGTGAACATTCAGTACTTC.

The gene calls are TRBV4-3 and TRBJ1-2; the D is unclear. The CDR3 consists of 14 residues. Trimming took 1 base from V and 4 from J, leaving 10 bases between them. Germline V gives CDR1 LGHNA, CDR2 YSLEER. CDR3 in amino acids: CASSQAGTSYGYTF. The CDR3 DNA is TGCGCCAGCAGCCAAGCAGGCACGTCCTATGGCTACACCTTC.

The rearrangement joins TRBV19 to TRBJ2-3; D may be TRBD1 (7 bases). CDR3 length: 15 amino acids. The V gene lost 5 bases and the J gene lost 1 base, with 13 bases spanning the gap. Germline CDR1 and CDR2: LNHDA and SQIVND (reference sequence). The CDR3 loop is CASSGRDRGTDTQYF. CDR3 DNA: TGTGCCAGTAGTGGGCGGGACAGAGGCACAGATACGCAGTATTTT. The whole variable domain, remainder taken from reference TRBV19 and TRBJ2-3, is DGGITQSPKYLFRKEGQNVTLSCEQNLNHDAMYWYRQDPGQGLRLIYYSQIVNDFQKGDIAEGYSVSREKKESFPLTVTSAQKNPTAFYLCASSGRDRGTDTQYFGPGTRLTVL.

This clone has just a few counts. The sample contains more than one DNA sequence encoding this CDR3. The rearrangement joins TRBV7-3 to TRBJ2-1, with 13 bases matching TRBD2. Germline V gene lookup returns CDR1 SGHTA and CDR2 FQGTGA. V lost 4 bases to trimming and J lost 4 bases; unmatched junction nucleotides: 1. The CDR3 extends over 15 amino acids. The CDR3 protein is CASSWTSGSYNEQFF. The CDR3 nucleotides are TGTGCCAGCAGCTGGACTAGCGGGAGTTACAATGAGCAGTTCTTC.